This T cell receptor beta chain was documented in a study of blood T cells in healthy people across ages. This clonotype has a handful of counts. The antigen is undetermined. The use of a sample-barcoded 5' primer and a J-beta primer mix characterized a second PCR of roughly 7 to 12 cycles. Individual samples furnished no less than 2.5 million CDR3-containing paired-end reads apiece. TCRdb fed the 5' RACE reads into MiXCR, producing one record per CDR3 protein. Here the sample spans approximately 700,000 distinct CDR3 sequences, approximately 30% being singletons. The study recruited healthy Caucasian donors from Russia who were aged roughly 6 to 100. Germline V CDR1 and CDR2: MNHEY, SVGAGI. CDR3 length: 12 residues. Overall study findings and caveats: Shifts in expanded clonotypes may have been confounded by donor CMV status, which was unknown. There was a strong correlation between TCR beta diversity and naive T cell percentage.

This rearrangement joins TRBV6-5 to TRBJ2-5; D not resolved. The DNA end is more similar to TRBJ2-1, so the J call may be wrong. The TCR comes from a woman at least 80 years old in good health. Sequencing was done on a sample of blood. The CDR3 nucleotides are TGTGCCAGCAGTTACGCTCAAGAGACCCAGTTCTTC. This gives the protein CASSYAQETQFF.